This T cell receptor (beta chain) was sequenced during a study of early stage breast cancer tumors. Across the study: About 80% of the 16 invasive tumors were ER+, PR+ and HER2-.

Clones were sequenced by immunoSEQ multiplex PCR, and TCRdb holds only the in-frame ones, with some missing. The sample has about 72,000 clones, approximately 79% seen once. Germline values: CDR1 KGHSH, CDR2 LQKENI. The CDR3 has 14 amino acids. Trimming took 5 bases from V and 3 from J; bases not matched to a gene: 6. The clonotype comes from a person aged 55 to 75 with breast cancer. This sequence joins TRBV18 and TRBJ1-1, with 7 bases that match TRBD1. Sample: blood. CDR3 residues: CASSASQGDTEAFF. The CDR3 DNA sequence: TGTGCCAGCTCAGCCAGCCAGGGGGACACTGAAGCTTTCTTT.